What follows is one T cell receptor (beta chain) and its context. Per germline, CDR1 SQVTM and CDR2 ANQGSEA. This CDR3 contains 15 residues. Trimming took 2 bases from V and 10 from J; bases not matched to a gene: 15. RNA was extracted from bulk tissue without any cell sorting. This sample is part of a study of tumor and adjacent non-tumor tissue in lung cancer. TCRbeta libraries were built with three rounds of nested PCR, modified from ARM-PCR. Via MiXCR, TCRdb re-called the multiplex PCR reads, giving one row per CDR3 protein. The sample has some 74,000 distinct CDR3 sequences; 72% are singletons. This chain joins TRBV29-1 and TRBJ2-3, with 7 bases fitting TRBD2. The sequenced sample was lung tumor tissue. This sequence was found in a middle-aged woman with non-small cell lung cancer. CDR3 bases: TGCAGCGTTGAAACCAGGAATAGCGGGCTTCGTCCGCAGTATTTT. Translated, it gives CSVETRNSGLRPQYF.